This is a list of T cell receptor beta chains from one sample in a study of T cells in tuberculosis. TCRdb's copy holds only in-frame clones and misses some; the assay was immunoSEQ multiplex PCR. The sample has tens of thousands of clones, roughly 96% seen once. Sequences were obtained from PBMCs. These receptors came from a donor between 5 and 29 years old with latent tuberculosis or without tuberculosis infection. The CDR3 runs from the conserved cysteine through the conserved F or W. Fields, in order: CDR3 protein, CDR3 length, V gene, J gene.

CDR3: CASSYYQETQYF
length: 12
V: TRBV7-2
J: TRBJ2-5

CDR3: CATLLGSNEKLFF
length: 13
V: TRBV6-6
J: TRBJ1-4

CDR3: CASSVGGGGMGTEAFF
length: 16
V: TRBV9
J: TRBJ1-1

CDR3: CASSFSAGGPYEQYF
length: 15
V: TRBV6-6
J: TRBJ2-7

CDR3: CASSGGRDSGNTIYF
length: 15
V: TRBV2
J: TRBJ1-3

CDR3: CAWSAGTNYQPQHF
length: 14
V: TRBV30
J: TRBJ1-5

CDR3: CASSLGSRNTDTQYF
length: 15
V: TRBV7-6
J: TRBJ2-3

CDR3: CASSPQGRGPNYGYTF
length: 16
V: TRBV19
J: TRBJ1-2

CDR3: CASSLTGARSEKLFF
length: 15
V: TRBV19
J: TRBJ1-4

CDR3: CASSTRQGELFF
length: 12
V: TRBV9
J: TRBJ1-4